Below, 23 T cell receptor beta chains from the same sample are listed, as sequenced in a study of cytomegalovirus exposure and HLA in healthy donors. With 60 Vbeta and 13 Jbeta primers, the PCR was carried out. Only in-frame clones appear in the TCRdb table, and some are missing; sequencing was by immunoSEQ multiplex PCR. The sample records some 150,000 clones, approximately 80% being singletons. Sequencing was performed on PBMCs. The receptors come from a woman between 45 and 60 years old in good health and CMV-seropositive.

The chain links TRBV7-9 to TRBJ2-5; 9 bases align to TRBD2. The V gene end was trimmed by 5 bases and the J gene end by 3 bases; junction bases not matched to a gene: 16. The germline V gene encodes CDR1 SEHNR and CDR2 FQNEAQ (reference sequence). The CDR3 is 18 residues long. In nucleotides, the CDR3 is TGTGCCAGCAGCCAATCCCCAACGGGTAGCGGGAGTAAAGAGACCCAGTACTTC. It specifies CASSQSPTGSGSKETQYF. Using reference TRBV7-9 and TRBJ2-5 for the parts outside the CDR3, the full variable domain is DTGVSQNPRHKITKRGQNVTFRCDPISEHNRLYWYRQTLGQGPEFLTYFQNEAQLEKSRLLSDRFSAERPKGSFSTLEIQRTEQGDSAMYLCASSQSPTGSGSKETQYFGPGTRLLVL.

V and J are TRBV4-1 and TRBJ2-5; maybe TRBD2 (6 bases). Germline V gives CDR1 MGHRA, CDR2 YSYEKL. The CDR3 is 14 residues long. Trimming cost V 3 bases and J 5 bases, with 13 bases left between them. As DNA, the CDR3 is TGCGCCAGCAGCCAGGGGGACTTTCAGGAGACCCAGTACTTC. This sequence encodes CASSQGDFQETQYF.

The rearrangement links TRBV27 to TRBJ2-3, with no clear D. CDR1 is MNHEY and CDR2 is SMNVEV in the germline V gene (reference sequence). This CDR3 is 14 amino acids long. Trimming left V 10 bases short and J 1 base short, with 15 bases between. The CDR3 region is CATMFAGRTDTQYF. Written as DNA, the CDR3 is TGTGCCACCATGTTTGCAGGCCGCACAGATACGCAGTATTTT.

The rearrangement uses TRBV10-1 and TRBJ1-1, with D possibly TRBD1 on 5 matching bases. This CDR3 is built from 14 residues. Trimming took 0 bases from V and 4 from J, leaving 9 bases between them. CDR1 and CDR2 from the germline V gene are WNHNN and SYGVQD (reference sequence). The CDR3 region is CASSESGLVTEAFF. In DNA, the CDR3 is TGCGCCAGCAGTGAGTCGGGGCTGGTCACTGAAGCTTTCTTT.

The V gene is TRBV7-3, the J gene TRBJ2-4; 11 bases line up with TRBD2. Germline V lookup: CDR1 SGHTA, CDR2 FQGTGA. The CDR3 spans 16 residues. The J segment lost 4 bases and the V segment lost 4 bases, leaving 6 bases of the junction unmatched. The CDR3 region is CASSSTRTSGKNIQYF. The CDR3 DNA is TGTGCCAGCAGCTCTACCCGGACTAGCGGGAAAAACATTCAGTACTTC.

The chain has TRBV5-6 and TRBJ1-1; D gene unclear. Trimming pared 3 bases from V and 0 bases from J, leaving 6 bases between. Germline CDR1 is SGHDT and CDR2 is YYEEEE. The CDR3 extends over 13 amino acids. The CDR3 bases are TGTGCCAGCAGCTCACAGCTGAACACTGAAGCTTTCTTT. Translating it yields CASSSQLNTEAFF.

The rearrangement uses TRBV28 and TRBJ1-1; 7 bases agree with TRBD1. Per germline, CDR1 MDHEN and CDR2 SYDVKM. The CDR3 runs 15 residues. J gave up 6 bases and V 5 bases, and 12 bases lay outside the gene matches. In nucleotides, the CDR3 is TGTGCCAGCAGTCCACATCAGGGGGGTAGGGCTGAAGCTTTCTTT. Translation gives CASSPHQGGRAEAFF.

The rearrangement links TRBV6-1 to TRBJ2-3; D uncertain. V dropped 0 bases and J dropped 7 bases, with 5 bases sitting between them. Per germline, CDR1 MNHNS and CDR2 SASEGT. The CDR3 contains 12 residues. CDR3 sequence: CASSEAEYTQYF. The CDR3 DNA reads TGTGCCAGCAGTGAAGCGGAGTATACGCAGTATTTT.

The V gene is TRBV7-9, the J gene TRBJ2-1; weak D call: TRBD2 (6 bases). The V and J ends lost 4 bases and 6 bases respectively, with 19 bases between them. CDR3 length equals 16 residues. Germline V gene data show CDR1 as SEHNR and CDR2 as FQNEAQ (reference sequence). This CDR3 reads CASSSLVGGVSNEQFF. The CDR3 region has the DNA TGTGCCAGCAGCTCCCTTGTAGGAGGGGTTTCCAATGAGCAGTTCTTC.

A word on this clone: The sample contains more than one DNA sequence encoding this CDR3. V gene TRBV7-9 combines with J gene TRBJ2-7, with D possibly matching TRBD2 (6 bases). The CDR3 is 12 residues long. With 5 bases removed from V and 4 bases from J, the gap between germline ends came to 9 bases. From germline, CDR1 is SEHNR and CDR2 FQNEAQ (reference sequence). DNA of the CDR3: TGTGCCAGCAGCCCCGGAGGGTACGAGCAGTACTTC. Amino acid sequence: CASSPGGYEQYF.

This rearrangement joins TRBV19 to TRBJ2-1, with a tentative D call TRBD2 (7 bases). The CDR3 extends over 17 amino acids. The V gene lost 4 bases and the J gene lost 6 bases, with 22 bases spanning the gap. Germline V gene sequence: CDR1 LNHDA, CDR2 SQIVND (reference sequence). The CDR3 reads CASSTTRRGGGVNEQFF. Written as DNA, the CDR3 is TGTGCCAGTAGTACGACCCGTAGGGGGGGAGGAGTCAATGAGCAGTTCTTC.

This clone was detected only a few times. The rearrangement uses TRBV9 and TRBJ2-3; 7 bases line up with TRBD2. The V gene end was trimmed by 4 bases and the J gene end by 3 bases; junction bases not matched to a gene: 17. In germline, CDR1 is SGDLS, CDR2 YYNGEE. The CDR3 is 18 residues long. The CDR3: CASSPTLGAGVGTDTQYF. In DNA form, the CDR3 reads TGTGCCAGCAGCCCTACGCTAGGGGCGGGAGTTGGGACAGATACGCAGTATTTT.

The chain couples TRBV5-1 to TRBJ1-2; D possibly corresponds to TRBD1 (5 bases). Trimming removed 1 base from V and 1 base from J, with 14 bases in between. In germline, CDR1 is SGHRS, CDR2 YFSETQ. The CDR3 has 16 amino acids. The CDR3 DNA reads TGCGCCAGCAGCTTGAGTCCCGCGCAGGGTAACTATGGCTACACCTTC. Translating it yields CASSLSPAQGNYGYTF.

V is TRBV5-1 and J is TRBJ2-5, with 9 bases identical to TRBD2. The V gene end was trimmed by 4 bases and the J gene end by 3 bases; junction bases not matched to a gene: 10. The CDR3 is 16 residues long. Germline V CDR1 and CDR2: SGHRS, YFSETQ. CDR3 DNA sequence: TGCGCCAGCAGCCCCAACTTAGCGGGAGTAGAAGAGACCCAGTACTTC. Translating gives CASSPNLAGVEETQYF.

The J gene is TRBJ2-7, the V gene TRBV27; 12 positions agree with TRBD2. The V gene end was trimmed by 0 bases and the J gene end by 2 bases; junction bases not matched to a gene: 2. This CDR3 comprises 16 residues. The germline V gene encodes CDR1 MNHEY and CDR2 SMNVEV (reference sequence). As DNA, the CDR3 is TGTGCCAGCAGTTTATCACCTAGCGGGGGGGCCTACGAGCAGTACTTC. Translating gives CASSLSPSGGAYEQYF.

The CDR3 reads CASSPRIREIYNEQFF. The CDR3 DNA follows: TGTGCCAGCAGCCCGCGAATCCGGGAGATCTACAATGAGCAGTTCTTC. The J gene is TRBJ2-1, the V gene TRBV7-9; D perhaps matches TRBD2 (6 bases). This CDR3 is built from 16 residues. The V end was cut by 5 bases, the J end by 3 bases, with 17 bases between. Germline CDR1 SEHNR, CDR2 FQNEAQ (reference sequence).

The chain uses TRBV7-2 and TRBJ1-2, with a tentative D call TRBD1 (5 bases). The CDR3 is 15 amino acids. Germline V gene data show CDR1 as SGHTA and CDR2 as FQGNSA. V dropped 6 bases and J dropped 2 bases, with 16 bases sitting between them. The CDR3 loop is CASRPTGTENYGYTF. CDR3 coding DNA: TGTGCCAGCAGGCCGACCGGGACTGAGAACTATGGCTACACCTTC.

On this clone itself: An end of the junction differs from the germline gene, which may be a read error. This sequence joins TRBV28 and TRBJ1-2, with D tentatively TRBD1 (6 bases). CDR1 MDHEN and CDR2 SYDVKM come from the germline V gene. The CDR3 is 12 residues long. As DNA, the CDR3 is TGTGCCTGCAGGGGAGCTACTCACCGGCTCACCTTC. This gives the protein CACRGATHRLTF.

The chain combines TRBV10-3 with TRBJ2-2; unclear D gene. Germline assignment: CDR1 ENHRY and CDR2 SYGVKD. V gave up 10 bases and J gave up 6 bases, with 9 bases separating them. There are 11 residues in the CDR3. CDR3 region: CATKTPGELFF. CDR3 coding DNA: TGTGCCACCAAAACTCCCGGGGAGCTGTTTTTT.

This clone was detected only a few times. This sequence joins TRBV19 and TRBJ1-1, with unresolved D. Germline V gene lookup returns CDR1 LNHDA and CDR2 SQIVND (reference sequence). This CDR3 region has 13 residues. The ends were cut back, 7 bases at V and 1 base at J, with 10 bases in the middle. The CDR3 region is CASMAEGNTEAFF. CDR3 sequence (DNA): TGTGCCAGTATGGCGGAGGGGAACACTGAAGCTTTCTTT.

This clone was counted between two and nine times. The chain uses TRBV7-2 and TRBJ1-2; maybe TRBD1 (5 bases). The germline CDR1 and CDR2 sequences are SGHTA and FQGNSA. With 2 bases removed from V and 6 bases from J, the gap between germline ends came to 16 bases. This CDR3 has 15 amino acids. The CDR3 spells CASSLFGTGRDGYTF. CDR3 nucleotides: TGTGCCAGCAGCTTATTCGGCACCGGCAGGGATGGCTACACCTTC. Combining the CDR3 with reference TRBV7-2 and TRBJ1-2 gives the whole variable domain GAGVSQSPSNKVTEKGKDVELRCDPISGHTALYWYRQSLGQGLEFLIYFQGNSAPDKSGLPSDRFSAERTGGSVSTLTIQRTQQEDSAVYLCASSLFGTGRDGYTFGSGTRLTVV.

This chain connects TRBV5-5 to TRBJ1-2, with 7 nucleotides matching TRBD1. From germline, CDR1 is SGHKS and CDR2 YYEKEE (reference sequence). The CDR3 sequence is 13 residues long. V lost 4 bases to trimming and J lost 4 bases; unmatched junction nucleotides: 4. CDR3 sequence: CASSRTGLYGYTF. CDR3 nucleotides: TGTGCCAGCAGCCGGACAGGACTCTATGGCTACACCTTC.

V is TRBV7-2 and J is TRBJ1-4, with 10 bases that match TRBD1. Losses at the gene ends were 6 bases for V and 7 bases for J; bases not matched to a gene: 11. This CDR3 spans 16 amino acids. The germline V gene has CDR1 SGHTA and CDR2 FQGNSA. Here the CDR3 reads CASSPTPGTGAEKLFF. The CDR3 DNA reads TGTGCCAGCAGTCCGACACCCGGGACAGGGGCTGAAAAACTGTTTTTT.